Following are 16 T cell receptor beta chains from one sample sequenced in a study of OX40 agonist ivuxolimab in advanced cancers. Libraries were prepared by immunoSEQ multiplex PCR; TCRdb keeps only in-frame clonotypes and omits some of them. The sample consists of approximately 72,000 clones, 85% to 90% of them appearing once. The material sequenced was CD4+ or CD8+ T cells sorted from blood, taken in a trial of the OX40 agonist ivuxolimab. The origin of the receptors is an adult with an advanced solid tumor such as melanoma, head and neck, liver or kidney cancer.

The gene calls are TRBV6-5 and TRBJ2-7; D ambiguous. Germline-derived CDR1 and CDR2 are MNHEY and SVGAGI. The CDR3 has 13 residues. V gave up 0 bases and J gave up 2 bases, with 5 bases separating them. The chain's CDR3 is CASSYSNTYEQYF. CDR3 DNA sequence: TGTGCCAGCAGTTACTCGAACACCTACGAGCAGTACTTC.

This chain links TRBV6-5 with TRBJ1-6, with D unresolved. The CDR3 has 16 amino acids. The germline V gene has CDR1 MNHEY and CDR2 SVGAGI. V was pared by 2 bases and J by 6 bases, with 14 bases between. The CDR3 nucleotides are TGTGCCAGCAGTTACGACGGGAATTGGGGTAATTCACCCCTCCACTTT. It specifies CASSYDGNWGNSPLHF.

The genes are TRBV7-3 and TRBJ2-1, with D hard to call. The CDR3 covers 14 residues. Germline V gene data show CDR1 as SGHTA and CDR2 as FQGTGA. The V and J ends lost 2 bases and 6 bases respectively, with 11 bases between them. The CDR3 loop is CASSLGPESNEQFF. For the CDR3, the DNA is TGTGCCAGCAGCTTAGGCCCGGAGAGCAATGAGCAGTTCTTC.

The CDR3 is CASSFGRGNYGYTF. The CDR3 DNA reads TGTGCCAGCAGCTTCGGCAGGGGAAACTATGGCTACACCTTC. The genes are TRBV5-4 and TRBJ1-2; D might be TRBD1 (6 bases). The CDR3 sequence is 14 residues long. Trimming pared 2 bases from V and 2 bases from J, leaving 10 bases between. Germline CDR1 and CDR2: SGHNT and YYREEE (reference sequence). The whole variable domain, filled in from reference TRBV5-4 and TRBJ1-2, reads ETGVTQSPTHLIKTRGQQVTLRCSSQSGHNTVSWYQQALGQGPQFIFQYYREEENGRGNFPPRFSGLQFPNYSSELNVNALELDDSALYLCASSFGRGNYGYTFGSGTRLTVV.

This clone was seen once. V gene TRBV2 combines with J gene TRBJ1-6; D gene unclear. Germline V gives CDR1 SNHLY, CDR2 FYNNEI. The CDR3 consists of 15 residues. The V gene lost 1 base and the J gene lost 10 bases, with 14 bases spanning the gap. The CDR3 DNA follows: TGTGCCAGCAGTGAAGTTATTCCAGACGGATCACCCCTCCACTTT. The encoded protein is CASSEVIPDGSPLHF.

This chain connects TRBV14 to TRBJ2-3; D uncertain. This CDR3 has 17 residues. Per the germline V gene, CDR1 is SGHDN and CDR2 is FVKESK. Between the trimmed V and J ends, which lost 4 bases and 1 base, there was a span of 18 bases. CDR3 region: CASSPPGRVLGTDTQYF. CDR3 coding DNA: TGTGCCAGCAGCCCGCCAGGACGGGTGTTGGGCACAGATACGCAGTATTTT. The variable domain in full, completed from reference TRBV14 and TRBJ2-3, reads EAGVTQFPSHSVIEKGQTVTLRCDPISGHDNLYWYRRVMGKEIKFLLHFVKESKQDESGMPNNRFLAERTGGTYSTLKVQPAELEDSGVYFCASSPPGRVLGTDTQYFGPGTRLTVL.

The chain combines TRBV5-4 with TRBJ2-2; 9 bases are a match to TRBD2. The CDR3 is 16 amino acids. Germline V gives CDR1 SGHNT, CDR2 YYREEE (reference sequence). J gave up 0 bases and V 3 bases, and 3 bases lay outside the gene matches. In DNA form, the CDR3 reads TGTGCCAGCAGCTCCCTAGCGGGGACGAACACCGGGGAGCTGTTTTTT. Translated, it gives CASSSLAGTNTGELFF.

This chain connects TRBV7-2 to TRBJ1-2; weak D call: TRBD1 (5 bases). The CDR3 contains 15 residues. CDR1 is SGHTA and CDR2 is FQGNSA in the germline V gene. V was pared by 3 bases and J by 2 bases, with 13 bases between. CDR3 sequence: CASSFWSGPNYGYTF. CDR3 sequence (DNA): TGTGCCAGCAGCTTTTGGTCAGGGCCCAACTATGGCTACACCTTC.

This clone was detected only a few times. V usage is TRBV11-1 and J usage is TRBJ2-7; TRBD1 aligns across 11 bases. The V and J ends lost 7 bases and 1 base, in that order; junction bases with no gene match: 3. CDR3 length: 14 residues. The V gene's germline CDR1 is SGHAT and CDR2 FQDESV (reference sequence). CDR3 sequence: CASTGDRGSYEQYF. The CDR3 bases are TGTGCCAGCACCGGGGACAGGGGGTCCTACGAGCAGTACTTC.

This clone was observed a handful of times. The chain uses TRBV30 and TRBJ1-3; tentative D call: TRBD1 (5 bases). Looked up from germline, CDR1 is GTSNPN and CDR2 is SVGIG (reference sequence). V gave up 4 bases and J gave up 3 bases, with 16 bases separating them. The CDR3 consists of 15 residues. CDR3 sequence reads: CAWTRVVGVGNTIYF. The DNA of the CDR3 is TGTGCCTGGACCCGTGTAGTGGGGGTTGGAAACACCATATATTTT.

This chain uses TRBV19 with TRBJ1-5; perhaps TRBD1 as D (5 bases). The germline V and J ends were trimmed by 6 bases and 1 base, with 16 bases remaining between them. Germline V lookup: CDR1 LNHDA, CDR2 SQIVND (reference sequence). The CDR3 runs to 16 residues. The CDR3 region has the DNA TGTGCCAGTAGGCCCCGGGGGGGTGGGAGCAATCAGCCCCAGCATTTT. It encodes CASRPRGGGSNQPQHF. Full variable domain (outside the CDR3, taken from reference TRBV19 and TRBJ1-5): DGGITQSPKYLFRKEGQNVTLSCEQNLNHDAMYWYRQDPGQGLRLIYYSQIVNDFQKGDIAEGYSVSREKKESFPLTVTSAQKNPTAFYLCASRPRGGGSNQPQHFGDGTRLSIL.

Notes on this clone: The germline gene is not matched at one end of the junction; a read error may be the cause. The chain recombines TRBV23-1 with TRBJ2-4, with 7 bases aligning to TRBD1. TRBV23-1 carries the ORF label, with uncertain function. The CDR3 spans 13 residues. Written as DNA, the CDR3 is TGCGCCAGCAGTCAATCGAGGGGGCAGGACTTGGACTTC. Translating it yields CASSQSRGQDLDF.

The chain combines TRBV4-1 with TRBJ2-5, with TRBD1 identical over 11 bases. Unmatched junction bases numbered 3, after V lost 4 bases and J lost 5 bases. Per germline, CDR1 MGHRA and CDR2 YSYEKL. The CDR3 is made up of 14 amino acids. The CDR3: CASSLGQGGETQYF. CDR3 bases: TGCGCCAGCAGCCTGGGACAGGGGGGCGAGACCCAGTACTTC.

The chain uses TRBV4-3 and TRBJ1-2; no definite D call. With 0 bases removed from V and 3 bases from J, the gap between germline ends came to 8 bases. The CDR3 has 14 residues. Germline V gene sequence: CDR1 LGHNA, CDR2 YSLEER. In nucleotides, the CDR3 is TGCGCCAGCAGCCAAGAACGGGGAGACTATGGCTACACCTTC. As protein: CASSQERGDYGYTF.

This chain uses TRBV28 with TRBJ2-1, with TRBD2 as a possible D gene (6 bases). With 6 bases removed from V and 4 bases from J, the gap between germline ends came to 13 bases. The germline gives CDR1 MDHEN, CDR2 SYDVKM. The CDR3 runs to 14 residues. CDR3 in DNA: TGTGCCAGCAGGCGGGACCACACGTACAATGAGCAGTTCTTC. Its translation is CASRRDHTYNEQFF.

CDR3 sequence: CASSLSGAGDTQYF. The CDR3 nucleotides read TGTGCCAGCAGCTTAAGCGGGGCCGGAGATACGCAGTATTTT. The rearrangement joins TRBV7-9 to TRBJ2-3; 7 bases agree with TRBD2. The CDR3 covers 14 residues. Germline V gene data show CDR1 as SEHNR and CDR2 as FQNEAQ (reference sequence). The junction had 4 bases not matched to a gene; V was cut back by 2 bases and J by 5 bases.